The source of this T cell receptor beta chain is a study of shared clonotypes between healthy human individuals. Study results and caveats: The study found lower generation probabilities in non-shared clonotypes than in those shared by all four donors.

The CDR3 contains 14 residues. Trimming pared 9 bases from V and 10 bases from J, leaving 19 bases between. Germline V gives CDR1 MNHNY, CDR2 SVGAGI (reference sequence). A remark on this clone: The antigen remains undetermined.

Here immunoSEQ multiplex PCR was the method, and the copy in TCRdb shows in-frame clones only, minus some. The profile shows some 2,000,000 clones, around 95% of them singletons. CD4+ cells underwent separation, giving CD45RA+ naive and CD45RA-negative memory subsets. The sample taken for sequencing was naive CD4+ T cells sorted from blood. The sample's subset: CD45RA+ positively selected. This sequence originates from a man younger than 30 in good health. J is TRBJ1-6 and V is TRBV6-6, with TRBD1 as a possible D gene (5 bases). In nucleotides, the CDR3 is TGTGCCAGTATCACGGGGGGACTCTCCTCACCCCTCCACTTT. The encoded protein is CASITGGLSSPLHF.